This T cell receptor (beta chain) was obtained from a study of patients and donors after allogeneic stem cell transplantation. MiXCR, run by TCRdb on the RT-PCR reads, gives a single entry per CDR3 protein. This table has 28,000 or so distinct CDR3 sequences, approximately 7% appearing once. This clonotype was found many times. V was pared by 4 bases and J by 8 bases, with 8 bases of the junction left unmatched. Germline CDR1 is GTSNPN and CDR2 is SVGIG (reference sequence). The CDR3 has 14 amino acids. Sequencing input: blood, either unsorted or a sorted T cell fraction (not recorded which). This clonotype was obtained from a human donor who was either an allogeneic HSCT recipient or a stem cell or donor lymphocyte infusion donor (not recorded which). It is not recorded whose cells these are; they may come from a transplant donor. The V gene is TRBV30, the J gene TRBJ2-1, with TRBD1 matching over 10 bases. The CDR3 region is CAWKPGQGLYEQFF. CDR3 nucleotides: TGTGCCTGGAAACCGGGACAGGGGTTGTATGAGCAGTTCTTC.